This T cell receptor beta chain derives from a study of T cells in tumors after PD-1 blockade. Across the study: During anti-PD-1 treatment, some patients continued daily vismodegib 150 mg. Whole-study results and caveats: Some novel exhausted tumor clones appeared in pre-treatment blood, suggesting peripheral recruitment.

Repertoires were generated with immunoSEQ multiplex PCR, while TCRdb's copy carries only in-frame clones and drops some. The sample holds about 4,200 clones, around 73% seen once. As concerns this clone: What it binds is not known.

The time point is: first of two pre-therapy site-matched biopsies 2 to 3 months apart. V was cut by 1 base and J by 0 bases, with 10 bases left in between. Germline V CDR1 and CDR2: SEHNR, FQNEAQ (reference sequence). CDR3 length: 16 residues. The material sequenced was tumor tissue, taken before anti-PD-1 treatment. The rearrangement uses TRBV7-9 and TRBJ2-1; D uncertain. This clonotype was sampled from a human donor with basal cell carcinoma. In DNA, the CDR3 is TGTGCCAGCAGCTTAGATAGGGCGAGCTCCTACAATGAGCAGTTCTTC. It specifies CASSLDRASSYNEQFF.